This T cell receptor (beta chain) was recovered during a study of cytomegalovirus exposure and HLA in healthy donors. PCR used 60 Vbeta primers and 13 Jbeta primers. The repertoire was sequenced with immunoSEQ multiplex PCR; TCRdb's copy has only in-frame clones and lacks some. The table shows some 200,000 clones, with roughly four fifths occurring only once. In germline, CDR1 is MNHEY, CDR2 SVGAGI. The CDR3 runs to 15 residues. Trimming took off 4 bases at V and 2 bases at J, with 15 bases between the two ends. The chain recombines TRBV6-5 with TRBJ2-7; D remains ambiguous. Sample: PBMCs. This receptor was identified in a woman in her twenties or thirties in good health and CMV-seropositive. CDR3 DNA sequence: TGTGCCAGCAGTTCAATTTCGATAAGAGCCTACGAGCAGTACTTC. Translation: CASSSISIRAYEQYF.